This T cell receptor (beta chain) was sequenced during a study of molecular identifiers for immune sequencing clone quantification. Study results and limitations: Effector cells had over 99% of their molecules in clones above 20 RNA copies, while naive cells had under 1%.

Naive CD8 T cells were FACS-sorted by CD8+CD4-CCR7+CD45RA+ markers. With listed TCR primers and previously described methods, bulk TCR libraries were prepared. TCRdb analysed the PCR reads with MiXCR anew, one entry per CDR3 protein. The sample shows over 65,000 distinct CDR3 sequences, roughly 25% of them seen only once. As for this clonotype: The antigen remains unidentified.

CDR1 is LGHNA and CDR2 is YSLEER in the germline V gene. This CDR3 comprises 18 residues. V lost 0 bases, J lost 4 bases, and 13 bases stayed unmatched. The chain employs TRBV4-3 and TRBJ2-3; TRBD1 matches at 7 bases. This receptor was taken from a human donor in good health. Some libraries in this study had Jurkat cell RNA spiked in. The specimen was naive CD8+ T cells from blood, with Jurkat cell RNA spiked in. Sample subset: FACS-sorted CD8+CD4-CCR7+CD45RA+ naive T cells. The chain's CDR3 is CASSQDRTTGLGADTQYF. CDR3 DNA sequence: TGCGCCAGCAGCCAAGACCGAACGACAGGGCTCGGCGCAGATACGCAGTATTTT.